Included here is one TCR beta chain sequence, with context. These data originate in a study of cytomegalovirus exposure and HLA in healthy donors. V trimming: 3 bases; J trimming: 7 bases; junction bases outside the gene matches: 5. The length of the CDR3 is 13 residues. Per germline, CDR1 SGHVS and CDR2 FQNEAQ. The PCR was carried out with 60 Vbeta primers and 13 Jbeta primers. Data came from immunoSEQ multiplex PCR; TCRdb stores just in-frame clones and leaves some out. The sample yields 80,000 to 100,000 clones, about 81% seen once. The clonotype originates from a man between 35 and 55 years old in good health and CMV-seronegative. This chain joins TRBV7-8 and TRBJ1-1; 7 bases are shared with TRBD1. The sample consisted of PBMCs. DNA of the CDR3: TGTGCCAGCAGCTTCCCCGGGGACAGTGAAGCTTTCTTT. Translating gives CASSFPGDSEAFF.